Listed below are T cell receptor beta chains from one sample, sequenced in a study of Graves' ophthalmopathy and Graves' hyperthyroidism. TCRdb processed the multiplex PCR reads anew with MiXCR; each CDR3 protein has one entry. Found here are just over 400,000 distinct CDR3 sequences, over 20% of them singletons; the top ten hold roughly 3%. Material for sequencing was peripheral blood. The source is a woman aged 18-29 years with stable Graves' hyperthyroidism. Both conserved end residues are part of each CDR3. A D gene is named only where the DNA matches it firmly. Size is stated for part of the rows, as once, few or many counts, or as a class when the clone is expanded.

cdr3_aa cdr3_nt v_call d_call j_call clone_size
CASRQQGRDIQYF TGTGCCAGCAGACAACAGGGGAGAGACATTCAGTACTTC TRBV6-2/TRBV6-3 TRBD1 TRBJ2-4 many
CASSYPTSSGNTIYF TGTGCCAGCAGTTATCCCACGAGCTCTGGAAACACCATATATTTT TRBV6-2/TRBV6-3 NA TRBJ1-3 many
CASSHRDRVNEQYF TGTGCCAGTAGTCACCGGGACAGGGTGAACGAGCAGTACTTC TRBV19 TRBD1 TRBJ2-7 many
CASSGGVARFYEQYF TGTGCCAGCAGTGGGGGGGTTGCCCGCTTCTACGAGCAGTACTTC TRBV12-3/TRBV12-4 TRBD2 TRBJ2-7 once
CASSIRALATEAFF TGTGCCAGCTCTATTCGGGCTCTGGCTACTGAAGCTTTCTTT TRBV2 NA TRBJ1-1 many
CASSPLSLRGGGETQYF TGTGCCAGCAGCCCATTGTCGTTGCGGGGGGGCGGGGAGACCCAGTACTTC TRBV11-1 TRBD2 TRBJ2-5 NA
CASKLGDLSGYEQYF TGCGCCAGCAAGCTTGGGGATTTGAGCGGATACGAGCAGTACTTC TRBV5-1 NA TRBJ2-7 NA
CASSQALTGGRREQYF TGTGCCAGCAGCCAAGCCTTGACAGGGGGCAGAAGGGAGCAGTACTTC TRBV4-2 TRBD1 TRBJ2-7 many
CASSLGDSQPQHF TGCGCCAGCAGCTTGGGGGACTCTCAGCCCCAGCATTTT TRBV5-1 NA TRBJ1-5 many
CASSPQGGFAAFF TGTGCCAGCAGTCCCCAGGGGGGATTCGCAGCTTTCTTT TRBV27 TRBD1 TRBJ1-1 many
CASSGPGQGFYGYTF TGTGCCAGCAGTGGGCCGGGACAGGGATTCTATGGCTACACCTTC TRBV28 TRBD1 TRBJ1-2 many
CASSWGPTAYEQYF TGTGCCAGCAGCTGGGGACCGACCGCCTACGAGCAGTACTTC TRBV11-2 NA TRBJ2-7 many
CASSPLGQGPYEQYF TGTGCCAGCAGTCCACTGGGACAGGGCCCCTACGAGCAGTACTTC TRBV27 TRBD1 TRBJ2-7 many
CASSPPGRGFQETQYF TGTGCCAGCAGTCCCCCCGGGCGGGGGTTTCAAGAGACCCAGTACTTC TRBV28 TRBD2 TRBJ2-5 many
CASSALRGWGGVLTF TGTGCCAGTAGTGCCCTCAGAGGGTGGGGTGGCGTCCTGACTTTC TRBV19 NA TRBJ2-6 many
CASTLTAGNTIYF TGTGCCAGTACCTTAACTGCTGGAAACACCATATATTTT TRBV19 NA TRBJ1-3 NA
CSVVWTGGRETQYF TGCAGCGTCGTTTGGACAGGGGGCAGAGAGACCCAGTACTTC TRBV29-1 TRBD1 TRBJ2-5 many
CASSLRAGEFYEQYF TGTGCCAGCAGCTTAAGGGCAGGGGAATTCTACGAGCAGTACTTC TRBV7-2 NA TRBJ2-7 many
CASSGGPADYGYTF TGTGCCAGCAGCGGGGGCCCCGCGGACTATGGCTACACCTTC TRBV2 NA TRBJ1-2 many
CASSLWTSGPSYEQYF TGTGCCAGCAGCCTCTGGACTAGCGGGCCGTCCTACGAGCAGTACTTC TRBV14 TRBD2 TRBJ2-7 many
CASSPQRQTGELFF TGTGCCAGCAGTCCCCAGCGACAGACCGGGGAGCTGTTTTTT TRBV7-2 NA TRBJ2-2 many
CASSPEVDRSKYF TGTGCCAGCAGTCCGGAGGTGGACAGATCTAAGTACTTC TRBV2 NA TRBJ2-4 many
CASSRAGTGDGYTF TGTGCCAGCAGTCGTGCCGGGACAGGGGATGGCTACACCTTC TRBV12-3/TRBV12-4 TRBD1 TRBJ1-2 few
CATSDPGTSGMKSPYEQYF TGTGCCACCAGTGACCCCGGGACTAGCGGGATGAAGAGCCCCTACGAGCAGTACTTC TRBV24-1 TRBD2 TRBJ2-7 many
CASSLAGALYEQYF TGTGCCAGCAGCTTAGCGGGAGCTCTCTACGAGCAGTACTTC TRBV7-2 NA TRBJ2-7 many
CASSSRQRTEAFF TGTGCCAGCAGTTCCCGACAGCGCACTGAAGCTTTCTTT TRBV27 NA TRBJ1-1 NA
CSAGSGTNEQYF TGCAGTGCTGGTAGCGGGACCAACGAGCAGTACTTC TRBV20-1 TRBD2 TRBJ2-7 NA
CASSQERGTEAFF TGTGCCAGCAGTCAGGAGCGGGGCACTGAAGCTTTCTTT TRBV7-9 NA TRBJ1-1 NA
CSAPVAGGVETQYF TGCAGTGCTCCCGTCGCAGGGGGCGTTGAGACCCAGTACTTC TRBV20-1 TRBD1 TRBJ2-5 many
CAISESYNTGELFF TGTGCCATCAGTGAGTCATATAACACCGGGGAGCTGTTTTTT TRBV10-3 NA TRBJ2-2 NA
CASRMGGYQPQHF TGTGCCAGCAGGATGGGCGGTTATCAGCCCCAGCATTTT TRBV2 NA TRBJ1-5 many
CASMDRVTNYGYTF TGTGCCAGCATGGACAGGGTCACTAACTATGGCTACACCTTC TRBV19 TRBD1 TRBJ1-2 many
CSARGGTGYEQYF TGCAGTGCTAGAGGGGGGACAGGCTACGAGCAGTACTTC TRBV20-1 TRBD1 TRBJ2-7 once
CASSYLGGPTNYGYTF TGTGCCAGCAGTTACTTAGGGGGGCCGACGAACTATGGCTACACCTTC TRBV6-2/TRBV6-3 NA TRBJ1-2 NA
CASSQESRGETQYF TGTGCCAGCAGCCAAGAGTCGCGGGGGGAGACCCAGTACTTC TRBV3-1 TRBD2 TRBJ2-5 many
CASSGGGTGNTEAFF TGTGCCAGCAGCGGAGGTGGGACGGGGAACACTGAAGCTTTCTTT TRBV9 NA TRBJ1-1 NA
CASSFGQNNSPLHF TGTGCCAGCAGTTTCGGGCAGAATAATTCACCCCTCCACTTT TRBV12-3/TRBV12-4 NA TRBJ1-6 many
CASSLGEGPYGYTF TGTGCCAGCAGTTTAGGGGAGGGGCCCTATGGCTACACCTTC TRBV12-3/TRBV12-4 NA TRBJ1-2 many
CASRPSGSAGELFF TGTGCCAGCAGGCCTAGCGGGAGCGCCGGGGAGCTGTTTTTT TRBV27 TRBD2 TRBJ2-2 many
CASRRTSGGVETQYF TGTGCCAGCAGGAGGACTAGCGGGGGGGTAGAGACCCAGTACTTC TRBV6-1 TRBD2 TRBJ2-5 once
CATSDSTGQGYEQYF TGTGCCACCAGTGATTCGACAGGGCAAGGTTACGAGCAGTACTTC TRBV24-1 TRBD1 TRBJ2-7 NA
CASSLRGNIQYF TGTGCCAGCAGCTTAAGGGGAAACATTCAGTACTTC TRBV7-2 NA TRBJ2-4 many
CASTPYRKGNYGYTF TGTGCCAGCACTCCTTATCGTAAAGGAAACTATGGCTACACCTTC TRBV12-3/TRBV12-4 NA TRBJ1-2 NA
CASRVDSNSYGYTF TGTGCCAGCAGGGTTGACTCCAACTCCTATGGCTACACCTTC TRBV6-1 NA TRBJ1-2 NA
CSVMEGASGTYEQYF TGCAGCGTTATGGAGGGGGCTAGCGGAACCTACGAGCAGTACTTC TRBV29-1 NA TRBJ2-7 many
CASSFGTGDQPQHF TGCGCCAGCAGCTTTGGGACAGGGGATCAGCCCCAGCATTTT TRBV5-1 TRBD1 TRBJ1-5 many
CASGQTIFYEQYF TGTGCCAGTGGACAGACAATTTTCTACGAGCAGTACTTC TRBV6-1 NA TRBJ2-7 many
CSVEGLAGDFSYNEQFF TGCAGCGTTGAAGGTCTAGCGGGAGACTTCTCCTACAATGAGCAGTTCTTC TRBV29-1 TRBD2 TRBJ2-1 NA
CATAGPRDGYTF TGTGCCACCGCCGGACCCAGGGACGGCTACACCTTC TRBV24-1 NA TRBJ1-2 many
CASRPAGGQETQYF TGCGCCAGCAGACCCGCGGGCGGTCAAGAGACCCAGTACTTC TRBV10-2 NA TRBJ2-5 many
CASQYGATEAFF TGTGCCAGCCAGTACGGTGCCACTGAAGCTTTCTTT TRBV12-3/TRBV12-4 NA TRBJ1-1 few
CAISEIHLQRGNLNTEAFF TGTGCCATCAGTGAGATTCATCTACAGAGAGGGAATTTGAACACTGAAGCTTTCTTT TRBV10-3 NA TRBJ1-1 few
CASSLGSGLAGFWETQYF TGTGCCAGCAGCTTAGGTTCCGGACTAGCGGGATTTTGGGAGACCCAGTACTTC TRBV7-8 TRBD2 TRBJ2-5 NA